The TCR beta chain described here comes from a study (dated by TCRdb to 2016 to 2018). This clonotype has a handful of counts. It has no known antigen specificity. Base qualities are not recorded, but no much larger clone differs from it by a single base. The method behind the library was RT-PCR. The listed sequencing device is Illumina MiSeq. The public reads were reprocessed in TCRdb via fastp at Q25 and MiXCR, keeping in-frame beta chains. All rows with the same CDR3 protein become a single entry with the most common DNA and genes. For this sample the table gives about 680,000 distinct CDR3 sequences, of which 12% to 15% were detected only once. Roughly 4% of the sample is taken by the ten largest. The source of this sequence is a female donor in good health, serving as a healthy control. Specimen: memory CD4+ T cells from blood.

The base sequence is TGTGCCATCAGTGAGTTCGGGGGAGAGAGGGGCGAGCAGTACTTC. Its protein is CAISEFGGERGEQYF. The sequence is built from TRBV10-3 and TRBJ2-7; tentative D gene TRBD2, with 6 bases matching. As encoded in the germline V gene, CDR1 is ENHRY while CDR2 is SYGVKD. V lost 1 base and J lost 6 bases; the stretch between them is 16 bases long. CDR3 length: 15 amino acids, cysteine to phenylalanine. The only DNA kept is the CDR3, 45 bases in frame from the first base.